Below are 28 T cell receptor beta chains sequenced from a single sample in a study of naive and memory T cell subsets. The SP2 primer and nested alpha and beta constant region primers amplified ligated cDNA in four rounds. TCRdb independently ran MiXCR on the UMI-ligation and nested PCR reads; one entry per CDR3 protein. Among tens of thousands of distinct CDR3 sequences listed, about 11% were seen once. As to treatment: skin biopsy from PPD injection site in Mantoux-positive individual. The library had UMIs added by 3' ligation of an oligonucleotide to TCR cDNA. Sequences were derived from skin, sampled from a tuberculin skin test site. The receptors shown here come from an adult in good health.

This clonotype was seen repeatedly, ten times or more. The chain links TRBV29-1 to TRBJ2-7; unclear D gene. The CDR3 length is 14 residues. Germline V gene lookup returns CDR1 SQVTM and CDR2 ANQGSEA. V dropped 4 bases and J dropped 0 bases, with 13 bases sitting between them. CDR3 region: CSVAGRTSSYEQYF. The CDR3 DNA reads TGCAGCGTTGCTGGACGAACGAGCTCCTACGAGCAGTACTTC.

This clonotype was detected many times. This rearrangement joins TRBV27 to TRBJ2-1; 10 bases agree with TRBD2. V shed 4 bases and J 0 bases; nucleotides not matched to a gene: 3. The CDR3 covers 16 residues. In germline, CDR1 is MNHEY, CDR2 SMNVEV (reference sequence). CDR3 sequence (DNA): TGTGCCAGCAGTTCAGCTAGCGGGAGCTCCTACAATGAGCAGTTCTTC. Protein product: CASSSASGSSYNEQFF.

The V call is TRBV5-4, the J call TRBJ2-4, with D uncertain. From germline, CDR1 is SGHNT and CDR2 YYREEE (reference sequence). This CDR3 is 16 amino acids long. Between the trimmed V and J ends, which lost 2 bases and 6 bases, there was a span of 18 bases. The CDR3 coding sequence is TGTGCCAGCAGCTTTGGTTATCTTCGTAGTGGAAACATTCAGTACTTC. Amino acid sequence: CASSFGYLRSGNIQYF. Variable domain in full (rest from reference TRBV5-4 and TRBJ2-4): ETGVTQSPTHLIKTRGQQVTLRCSSQSGHNTVSWYQQALGQGPQFIFQYYREEENGRGNFPPRFSGLQFPNYSSELNVNALELDDSALYLCASSFGYLRSGNIQYFGAGTRLSVL.

This clonotype has only a few counts. The chain couples TRBV7-8 to TRBJ2-7; 7 bases fit TRBD2. Trimming removed 1 base from V and 7 bases from J; junction bases left unmatched: 7. This CDR3 is built from 14 residues. Germline loops: CDR1 SGHVS, CDR2 FQNEAQ. CDR3 nucleotide sequence: TGTGCCAGCAGCTTAGGCGGGTCCGGGAGGGAGCAGTACTTC. Amino acids: CASSLGGSGREQYF.

CDR3 amino acids: CASSLNVNYEQYF. The CDR3 DNA reads TGTGCCAGCAGCTTAAATGTGAACTACGAGCAGTACTTC. The V gene is TRBV7-2, the J gene TRBJ2-7; D call uncertain. The CDR3 covers 13 residues. Trimming removed 2 bases from V and 3 bases from J, with 8 bases in between. CDR1 and CDR2 (germline): SGHTA, FQGNSA.

This clonotype turned up a few times. The genes are TRBV29-1 and TRBJ2-2; 8 bases line up with TRBD1. Germline loops: CDR1 SQVTM, CDR2 ANQGSEA. V gave up 2 bases and J gave up 6 bases; unmatched junction bases: 14. The CDR3 runs 17 residues. The CDR3 is CSVETFGSQGVAGELFF. In DNA form, the CDR3 reads TGCAGCGTTGAAACATTCGGCTCACAGGGGGTGGCCGGGGAGCTGTTTTTT.

This clonotype was observed at least ten times. This rearrangement joins TRBV5-1 to TRBJ1-2; 7 bases fit TRBD1. J gave up 2 bases and V 4 bases, and 5 bases lay outside the gene matches. The CDR3 spans 14 residues. Per germline, CDR1 SGHRS and CDR2 YFSETQ. Here the CDR3 reads CASSTGTENYGYTF. The CDR3 nucleotides read TGCGCCAGCAGCACCGGGACAGAGAACTATGGCTACACCTTC.

This clonotype was detected a few times. V usage is TRBV6-1 and J usage is TRBJ2-1; 11 bases fit TRBD2. CDR1 and CDR2 (germline): MNHNS, SASEGT. This CDR3 has 15 residues. V was pared by 6 bases and J by 9 bases, with 10 bases of the junction left unmatched. The CDR3 DNA follows: TGTGCCAGCAGGACACTAGCGGGAGCTGCCGGTGAGCAGTTCTTC. Its translation: CASRTLAGAAGEQFF.

Comments on this clonotype: A much larger clone lies one base from this, so it may be a read error. V usage is TRBV29-1 and J usage is TRBJ1-5, with D maybe TRBD1 (6 bases). Germline V lookup: CDR1 SQVTM, CDR2 ANQGSEA. This CDR3 spans 14 amino acids. CDR3 protein: CSVVKGGSNQPQNF. The CDR3, as DNA: TGCAGCGTTGTAAAGGGGGGTAGCAATCAGCCCCAGAATTTT.

This clonotype was recorded once. Being one base from a much bigger clone, this may be a read error. The chain recombines TRBV6-4 with TRBJ2-6; 7 bases are shared with TRBD2. V shed 3 bases, J shed 1 base, and the junction held 9 bases outside the gene matches. This CDR3 region has 18 residues. Germline-derived CDR1 and CDR2 are MRHNA and SNTAGT. The CDR3 protein is CASSEGGGSESGANVLTF. As DNA, the CDR3 is TGTGCCAGCAGTGAGGGCGGGGGTTCTGAGTCTGGGGCCAACGTCCTGACTTTC.

This clonotype was found many times. The chain employs TRBV29-1 and TRBJ1-2; perhaps TRBD1 as D (6 bases). The germline V gene encodes CDR1 SQVTM and CDR2 ANQGSEA. The V gene lost 8 bases and the J gene lost 0 bases, with 10 bases spanning the gap. The CDR3 covers 12 residues. CDR3 sequence: CSIQGTNYGYTF. The CDR3 DNA reads as TGCAGCATACAGGGAACTAACTATGGCTACACCTTC.

This clonotype showed up many times. The J gene is TRBJ2-7, the V gene TRBV12-5, with 7 bases aligning to TRBD1. In germline, CDR1 is LGHNT, CDR2 FRNRAP. The CDR3 spans 12 residues. The junction had 2 bases not matched to a gene; V was cut back by 2 bases and J by 7 bases. CDR3 amino acids: CASGLIQGEQYF. The CDR3 region has the DNA TGTGCTAGTGGTTTGATACAGGGGGAGCAGTACTTC.

This clonotype came up once. The rearrangement uses TRBV7-8 and TRBJ1-2, with D tentatively TRBD1 (5 bases). V dropped 8 bases and J dropped 6 bases, with 10 bases sitting between them. The CDR3 contains 11 residues. Germline loops: CDR1 SGHVS, CDR2 FQNEAQ. The DNA for the CDR3 is TGTGCCAGCCGGGGGAGGCATGGCTACACCTTC. Residues: CASRGRHGYTF.

In its sample, this clonotype ranks as medium-sized. The V call is TRBV7-2, the J call TRBJ2-3; 14 nucleotides match TRBD2. Germline CDR1 is SGHTA and CDR2 is FQGNSA. CDR3 size: 19 residues. Losses at the gene ends were 5 bases for V and 1 base for J; bases not matched to a gene: 11. DNA of the CDR3: TGTGCCAGCAGCCCCGGACCCGGACTAGCGGGAGGACGCACAGATACGCAGTATTTT. Translation gives CASSPGPGLAGGRTDTQYF.

This clonotype was counted at least ten times. The V and J genes are TRBV10-3 and TRBJ2-1, with 7 bases lining up with TRBD2. Trimming cost V 2 bases and J 5 bases; bases outside gene matches: 6. Germline CDR1 reads ENHRY; CDR2 reads SYGVKD. The CDR3 runs 15 residues. CDR3 in DNA: TGTGCCATCAGTGAGCGGGGGGAGGTCAACAATGAGCAGTTCTTC. Translation gives CAISERGEVNNEQFF.

This chain uses TRBV12-3 or TRBV12-4 with TRBJ2-5, with 10 positions matching TRBD2. The trim removed 6 bases at V and 1 base at J, leaving 5 bases unmatched. The CDR3 is made up of 15 amino acids. The CDR3 DNA sequence: TGTGCCAGCAGCATAGCGGGGGGCCTCCAAGAGACCCAGTACTTC. This encodes CASSIAGGLQETQYF.

This clonotype was seen at least ten times. This chain links TRBV5-6 with TRBJ2-1, with 7 bases that match TRBD1. Unmatched junction bases numbered 8, after V lost 4 bases and J lost 7 bases. This CDR3 is 14 amino acids long. Germline CDR1 and CDR2: SGHDT and YYEEEE. The CDR3 DNA reads as TGTGCCAGCAGCAACGACAGGGAAACTAATGAGCAGTTCTTC. Its translation: CASSNDRETNEQFF.

This clonotype was detected many times. This chain links TRBV11-2 with TRBJ2-7; TRBD2 is a possible D gene (5 bases). The V end lost 6 bases, the J end lost 5 bases, and 14 bases lay between the germline ends. Germline V gene sequence: CDR1 SGHAT, CDR2 FQNNGV. CDR3 size: 13 residues. The CDR3 loop reads CASSNGPGNEQYF. The CDR3 region has the DNA TGTGCCAGCAGTAACGGACCGGGGAACGAGCAGTACTTC.

This clonotype was detected only a few times. The rearrangement links TRBV6-6 to TRBJ2-7, with 8 bases fitting TRBD2. Germline trimming cut 0 bases from V and 2 bases from J; bases unmatched to any gene: 3. The CDR3 contains 15 residues. In germline, CDR1 is MNHNY, CDR2 SVGAGI (reference sequence). CDR3 amino acids: CASSYSTGGAYEQYF. CDR3 nucleotide sequence: TGTGCCAGCAGTTACTCGACGGGGGGGGCCTACGAGCAGTACTTC.

This clonotype has ten or more counts. The chain has TRBV27 and TRBJ1-1; the D gene is possibly TRBD1 (6 bases). The CDR3 sequence is 13 residues long. Germline V gene data show CDR1 as MNHEY and CDR2 as SMNVEV (reference sequence). Deletions cut 3 bases from V and 5 bases from J, with 10 bases between. In nucleotides, the CDR3 is TGTGCCAGCAGTTTTCAGGGGAGAACTGAAGCTTTCTTT. Translating gives CASSFQGRTEAFF.

The rearrangement links TRBV6-6 to TRBJ2-1; 9 positions match TRBD2. The germline V gene has CDR1 MNHNY and CDR2 SVGAGI (reference sequence). V was pared by 7 bases and J by 9 bases, with 25 bases of the junction left unmatched. The CDR3 is 19 amino acids. The DNA of the CDR3 is TGTGCCAGCACCTCAAGAAGCGGGAGGCCGCCCTTAATAGCAAGTGAGCAGTTCTTC. It codes for CASTSRSGRPPLIASEQFF.

The rearrangement links TRBV2 to TRBJ2-3; 7 bases are a match to TRBD2. Trimming removed 8 bases from V and 6 bases from J; junction bases left unmatched: 11. The CDR3 covers 14 residues. The germline CDR1 and CDR2 sequences are SNHLY and FYNNEI. CDR3 nucleotide sequence: TGTGCCAGCGTAAGCGGGGTTCTAGTTGATACGCAGTATTTT. Its translation: CASVSGVLVDTQYF.

At least ten counts were recorded for this clonotype. This sequence joins TRBV6-5 and TRBJ1-1, with 8 bases fitting TRBD1. From germline, CDR1 is MNHEY and CDR2 SVGAGI. Losses at the gene ends were 6 bases for V and 7 bases for J; bases not matched to a gene: 10. This CDR3 has 14 amino acids. This CDR3 is CASRQDRVLFEAFF. The DNA of the CDR3 is TGTGCCAGCAGACAGGACAGGGTACTCTTTGAAGCTTTCTTT.

About this clonotype itself: This sequence may be a read error, since a much larger clone differs from it by one base. The chain couples TRBV12-3 or TRBV12-4 to TRBJ2-1; no definite D call. The germline V and J ends were trimmed by 2 bases and 8 bases, with 7 bases remaining between them. The CDR3 spans 12 residues. This chain's CDR3 is CASSLFGYEQFF. The CDR3 DNA follows: TGTGCCAGCAGTTTATTCGGGTATGAGCAGTTCTTC.

The gene calls are TRBV2 and TRBJ2-1, with D unresolved. The V gene's germline CDR1 is SNHLY and CDR2 FYNNEI. The germline V and J ends were trimmed by 0 bases and 12 bases, with 9 bases remaining between them. This CDR3 is built from 12 residues. The CDR3 DNA follows: TGTGCCAGCAGTGAAGCTTCTTACTTGCAGTTCTTC. Translated, it gives CASSEASYLQFF.

A few counts support this clonotype. V usage is TRBV20-1 and J usage is TRBJ2-1; maybe TRBD2 (6 bases). V lost 6 bases to trimming and J lost 9 bases, with 18 bases between them. The CDR3 loop spans 13 amino acids. Germline V gene data show CDR1 as DFQATT and CDR2 as SNEGSKA (reference sequence). Here the CDR3 reads CSASGTPYGEQFF. CDR3 coding DNA: TGCAGTGCATCCGGGACTCCCTACGGTGAGCAGTTCTTC.

This clonotype showed up just a few times. This chain uses TRBV27 with TRBJ1-2; TRBD1 aligns across 7 bases. This CDR3 spans 17 amino acids. Losses at the gene ends were 3 bases for V and 4 bases for J; bases not matched to a gene: 14. The germline gives CDR1 MNHEY, CDR2 SMNVEV (reference sequence). The CDR3 sequence is CASSFVSDRALSYGYTF. Here the CDR3 DNA reads TGTGCCAGCAGTTTCGTCAGTGACAGGGCGCTAAGCTATGGCTACACCTTC.

This clonotype was detected ten times or more. The V call is TRBV5-5, the J call TRBJ2-2; 9 positions match TRBD1. The germline V gene has CDR1 SGHKS and CDR2 YYEKEE (reference sequence). This CDR3 is built from 18 residues. Germline trimming cut 4 bases from V and 4 bases from J; bases unmatched to any gene: 14. CDR3 protein: CASSRHVGQGISTGELFF. In DNA form, the CDR3 reads TGTGCCAGCAGCCGACACGTAGGACAGGGGATATCCACCGGGGAGCTGTTTTTT.